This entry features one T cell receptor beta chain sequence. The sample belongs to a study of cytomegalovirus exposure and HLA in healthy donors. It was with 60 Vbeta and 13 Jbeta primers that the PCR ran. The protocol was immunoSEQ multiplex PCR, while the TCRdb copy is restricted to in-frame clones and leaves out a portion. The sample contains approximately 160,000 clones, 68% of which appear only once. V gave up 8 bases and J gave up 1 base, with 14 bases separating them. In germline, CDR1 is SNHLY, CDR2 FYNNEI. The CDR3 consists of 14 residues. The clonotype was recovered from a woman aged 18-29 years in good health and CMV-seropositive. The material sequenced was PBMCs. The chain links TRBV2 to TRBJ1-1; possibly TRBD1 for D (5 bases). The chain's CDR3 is CASRRQSRNTEAFF. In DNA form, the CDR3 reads TGTGCCAGCCGACGACAGAGTCGGAACACTGAAGCTTTCTTT.